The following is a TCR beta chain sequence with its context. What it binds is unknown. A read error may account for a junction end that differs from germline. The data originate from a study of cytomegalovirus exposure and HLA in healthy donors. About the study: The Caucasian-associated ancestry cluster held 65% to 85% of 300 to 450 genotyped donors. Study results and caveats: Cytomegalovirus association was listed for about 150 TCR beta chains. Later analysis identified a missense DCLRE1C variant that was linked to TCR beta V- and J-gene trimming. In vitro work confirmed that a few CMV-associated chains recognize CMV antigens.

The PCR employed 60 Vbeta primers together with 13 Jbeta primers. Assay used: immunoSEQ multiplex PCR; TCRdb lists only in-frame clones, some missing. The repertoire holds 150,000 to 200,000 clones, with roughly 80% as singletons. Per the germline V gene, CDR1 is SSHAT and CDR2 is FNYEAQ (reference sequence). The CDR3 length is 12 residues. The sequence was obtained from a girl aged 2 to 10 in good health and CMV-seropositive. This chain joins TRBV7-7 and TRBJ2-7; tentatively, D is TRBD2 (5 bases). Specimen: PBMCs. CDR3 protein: CASSQDGGEQYF. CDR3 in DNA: TGTGCTAGCAGCCAAGACGGAGGCGAGCAGTACTTC. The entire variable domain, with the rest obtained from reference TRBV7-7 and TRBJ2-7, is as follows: GAGVSQSPRYKVTKRGQDVTLRCDPISSHATLYWYQQALGQGPEFLTYFNYEAQPDKSGLPSDRFSAERPEGSISTLTIQRTEQRDSAMYRCASSQDGGEQYFGPGTRLTVT.